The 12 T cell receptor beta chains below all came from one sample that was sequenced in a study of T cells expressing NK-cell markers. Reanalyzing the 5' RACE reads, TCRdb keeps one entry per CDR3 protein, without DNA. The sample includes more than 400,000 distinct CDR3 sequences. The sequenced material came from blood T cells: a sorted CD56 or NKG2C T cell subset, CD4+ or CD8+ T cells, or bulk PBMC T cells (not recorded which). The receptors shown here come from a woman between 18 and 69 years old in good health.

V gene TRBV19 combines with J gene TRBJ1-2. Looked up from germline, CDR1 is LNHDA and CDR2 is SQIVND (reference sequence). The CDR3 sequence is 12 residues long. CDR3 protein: CASSIRNYGYTF.

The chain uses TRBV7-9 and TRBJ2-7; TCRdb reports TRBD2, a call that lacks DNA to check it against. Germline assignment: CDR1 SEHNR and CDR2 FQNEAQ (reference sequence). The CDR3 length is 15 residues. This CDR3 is CASSYRLAGIYEQYF.

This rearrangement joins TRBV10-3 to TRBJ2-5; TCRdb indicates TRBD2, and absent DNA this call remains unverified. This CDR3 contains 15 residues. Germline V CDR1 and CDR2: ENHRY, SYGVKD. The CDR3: CAISESSGGRETQYF.

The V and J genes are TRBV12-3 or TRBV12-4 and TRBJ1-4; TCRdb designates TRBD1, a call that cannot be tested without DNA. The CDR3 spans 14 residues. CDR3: CASSDRVVGEKLFF.

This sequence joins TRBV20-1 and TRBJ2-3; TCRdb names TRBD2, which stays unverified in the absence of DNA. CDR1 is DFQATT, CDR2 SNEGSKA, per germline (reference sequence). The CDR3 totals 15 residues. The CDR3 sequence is CSARDPSGSTDTQYF.

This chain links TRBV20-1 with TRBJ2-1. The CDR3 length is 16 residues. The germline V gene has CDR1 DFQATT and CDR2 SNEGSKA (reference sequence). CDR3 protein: CSARVWSVGTYNEQFF.

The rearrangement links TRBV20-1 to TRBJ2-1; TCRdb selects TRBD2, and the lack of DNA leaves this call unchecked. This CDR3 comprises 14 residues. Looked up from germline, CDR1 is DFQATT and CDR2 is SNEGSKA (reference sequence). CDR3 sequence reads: CSALTSVSYNEQFF.

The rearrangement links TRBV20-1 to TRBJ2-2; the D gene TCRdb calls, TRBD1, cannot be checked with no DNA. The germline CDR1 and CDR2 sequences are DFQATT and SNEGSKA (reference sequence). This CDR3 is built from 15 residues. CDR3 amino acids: CSASQGGADTGELFF.

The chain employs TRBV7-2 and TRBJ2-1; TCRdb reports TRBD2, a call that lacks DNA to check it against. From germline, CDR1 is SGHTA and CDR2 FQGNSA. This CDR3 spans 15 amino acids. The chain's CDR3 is CASSLGTSGSQEQFF.

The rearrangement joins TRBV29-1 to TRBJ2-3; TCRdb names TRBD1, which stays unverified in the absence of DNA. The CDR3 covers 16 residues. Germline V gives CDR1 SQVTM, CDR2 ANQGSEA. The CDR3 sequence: CSVEGTGYGITDTQYF.

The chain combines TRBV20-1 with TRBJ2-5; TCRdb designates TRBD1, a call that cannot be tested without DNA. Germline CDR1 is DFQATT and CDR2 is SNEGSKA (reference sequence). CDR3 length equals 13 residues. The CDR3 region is CSARGDIQETQYF.

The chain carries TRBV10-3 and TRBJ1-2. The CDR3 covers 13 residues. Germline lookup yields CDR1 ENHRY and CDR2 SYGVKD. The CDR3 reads CAISVRGGDGYTF.